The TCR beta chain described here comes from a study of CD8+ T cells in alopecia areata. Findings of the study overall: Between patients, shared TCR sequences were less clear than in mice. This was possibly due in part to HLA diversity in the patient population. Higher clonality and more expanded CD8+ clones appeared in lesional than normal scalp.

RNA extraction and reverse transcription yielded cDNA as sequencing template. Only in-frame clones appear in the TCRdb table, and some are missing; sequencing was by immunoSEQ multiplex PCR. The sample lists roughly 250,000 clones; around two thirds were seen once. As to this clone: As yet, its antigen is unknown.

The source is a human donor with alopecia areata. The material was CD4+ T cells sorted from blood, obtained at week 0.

The CDR3 DNA reads as TGTGCCAGCAGCTTAGTGGCTTGGATCTCACCCCTCCACTTT. Protein: CASSLVAWISPLHF. The V gene is TRBV11-2, the J gene TRBJ1-6; D is ambiguous. The CDR3 is made up of 14 amino acids. Germline loops: CDR1 SGHAT, CDR2 FQNNGV. V lost 1 base, J lost 10 bases, and 11 bases lay in between.